This T cell receptor (beta chain) was recorded in a study of cytomegalovirus exposure and HLA in healthy donors. CDR3 length: 16 residues. The germline V gene encodes CDR1 SGDLS and CDR2 YYNGEE. Trimming stripped 0 bases from V and 2 bases from J, with 12 bases between. The 120-subject validation cohort, separate from the roughly 700-subject first cohort, included the donors. Sequencing was performed with immunoSEQ multiplex PCR; in TCRdb, only in-frame clones are kept and a portion is missing. This repertoire shows roughly 150,000 clones, less than 90% found once; its top ten account for 10% to 13%.

The chain is built from TRBV9 and TRBJ1-5; D is unclear. This sequence was found in a man younger than 45 in good health and CMV-seropositive. Sequencing input: PBMCs. The CDR3 spells CASSVGAGFGNQPQHF. The CDR3, as DNA: TGTGCCAGCAGCGTAGGAGCAGGCTTTGGCAATCAGCCCCAGCATTTT.